This TCR beta chain was recorded in a study of spatial heterogeneity in lung cancer. This clonotype was observed a few times. The antigen is not known. TCRdb reanalysed the 5' RACE reads using MiXCR and keeps one entry per CDR3 protein. Altogether 40,000 to 45,000 distinct CDR3 sequences are present, around 15% being singletons, with the ten largest covering around 54%. Time point: sample taken at primary tumor resection. Tumor, nontumor lung or frozen PBMC supplied whole RNA, sequenced without sorting. Overall study results and limits: Ubiquitous expanded tumor TCRs surfaced in blood more at resection than they did at follow-up.

Sequences were derived from PBMCs, sampled at surgery. This clonotype was sampled from a male donor with early-stage non-small cell lung cancer.

In nucleotides, the CDR3 is TGTGCCAGCAGTTTATATTCGGGGGATGGCTACACCTTC. Translated, it gives CASSLYSGDGYTF. The chain joins TRBV27 to TRBJ1-2; TRBD1 might be the D (5 bases). This CDR3 contains 13 residues. Trimming took 1 base from V and 6 from J, leaving 9 bases between them. Germline V lookup: CDR1 MNHEY, CDR2 SMNVEV (reference sequence).